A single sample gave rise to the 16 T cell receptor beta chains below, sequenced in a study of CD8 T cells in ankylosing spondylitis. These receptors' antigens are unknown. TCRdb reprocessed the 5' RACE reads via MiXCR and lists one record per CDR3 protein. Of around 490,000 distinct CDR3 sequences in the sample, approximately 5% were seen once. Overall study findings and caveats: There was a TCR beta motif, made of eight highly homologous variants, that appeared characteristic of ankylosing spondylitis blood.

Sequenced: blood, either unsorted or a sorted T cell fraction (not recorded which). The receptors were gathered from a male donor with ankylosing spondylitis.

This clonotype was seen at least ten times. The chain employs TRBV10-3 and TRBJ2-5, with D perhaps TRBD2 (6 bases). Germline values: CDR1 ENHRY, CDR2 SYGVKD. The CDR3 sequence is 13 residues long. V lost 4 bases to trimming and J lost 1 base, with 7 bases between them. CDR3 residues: CAISAGGQETQYF. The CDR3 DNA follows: TGTGCCATCAGTGCCGGGGGCCAAGAGACCCAGTACTTC.

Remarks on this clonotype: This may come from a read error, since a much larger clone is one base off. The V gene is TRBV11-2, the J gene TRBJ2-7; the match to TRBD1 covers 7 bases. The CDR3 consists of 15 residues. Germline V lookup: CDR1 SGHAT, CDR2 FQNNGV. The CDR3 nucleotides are TGTGCCAGCAGAAAAACCGGGACAGCAAACTACGGGCAGTACTTC. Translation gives CASRKTGTANYGQYF. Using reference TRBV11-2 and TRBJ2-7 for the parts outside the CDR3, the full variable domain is EAGVAQSPRYKIIEKRQSVAFWCNPISGHATLYWYQQILGQGPKLLIQFQNNGVVDDSQLPKDRFSAERLKGVDSTLKIQPAKLEDSAVYLCASRKTGTANYGQYFGPGTRLTVT.

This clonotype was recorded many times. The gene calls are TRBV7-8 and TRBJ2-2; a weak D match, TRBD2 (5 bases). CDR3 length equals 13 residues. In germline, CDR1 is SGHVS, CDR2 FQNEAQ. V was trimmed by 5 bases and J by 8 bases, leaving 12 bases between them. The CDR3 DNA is TGTGCCAGCAGCGTAGGACGGACTGGGGAGCTGTTTTTT. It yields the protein CASSVGRTGELFF.

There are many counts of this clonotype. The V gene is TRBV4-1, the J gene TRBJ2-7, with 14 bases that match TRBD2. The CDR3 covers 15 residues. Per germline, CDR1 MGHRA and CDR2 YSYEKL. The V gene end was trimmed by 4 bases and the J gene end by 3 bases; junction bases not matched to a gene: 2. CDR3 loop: CASSRGLAGGYEQYF. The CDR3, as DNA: TGCGCCAGCAGCCGCGGACTAGCGGGAGGCTACGAGCAGTACTTC.

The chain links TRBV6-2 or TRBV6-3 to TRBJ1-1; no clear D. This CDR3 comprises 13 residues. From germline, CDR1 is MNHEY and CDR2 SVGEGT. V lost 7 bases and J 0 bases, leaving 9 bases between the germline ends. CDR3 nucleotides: TGTGCCAGCATCTCCGGGTTGAACACTGAAGCTTTCTTT. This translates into CASISGLNTEAFF.

In nucleotides, the CDR3 is TGTGCCAGCAGTTTAGCGAATGGGTACTCTGGGGCCAACGTCCTGACTTTC. It codes for CASSLANGYSGANVLTF. The genes are TRBV12-3 or TRBV12-4 and TRBJ2-6; D call uncertain. Trimming removed 0 bases at V and 0 bases at J, with 9 bases between. CDR3 length: 17 residues.

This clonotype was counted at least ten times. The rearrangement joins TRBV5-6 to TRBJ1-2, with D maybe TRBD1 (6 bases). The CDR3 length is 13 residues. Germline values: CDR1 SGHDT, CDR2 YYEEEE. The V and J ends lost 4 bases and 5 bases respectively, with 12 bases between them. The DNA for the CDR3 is TGTGCCAGCAGCCCTGACAGGAGATATGGCTACACCTTC. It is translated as CASSPDRRYGYTF.

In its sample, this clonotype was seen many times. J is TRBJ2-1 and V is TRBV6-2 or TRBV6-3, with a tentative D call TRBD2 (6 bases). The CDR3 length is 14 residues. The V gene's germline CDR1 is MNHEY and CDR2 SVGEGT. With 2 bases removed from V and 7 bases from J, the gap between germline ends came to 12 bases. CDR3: CASSYPTSQNEQFF. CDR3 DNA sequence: TGTGCCAGCAGTTACCCGACTAGTCAAAATGAGCAGTTCTTC.

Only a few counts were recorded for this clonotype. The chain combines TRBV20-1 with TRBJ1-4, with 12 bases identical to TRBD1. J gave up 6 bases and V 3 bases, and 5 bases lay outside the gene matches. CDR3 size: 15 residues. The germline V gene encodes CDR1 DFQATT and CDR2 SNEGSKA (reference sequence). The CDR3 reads CSARGTGGQYEKLFF. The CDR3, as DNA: TGCAGTGCTAGGGGGACAGGGGGCCAGTATGAAAAACTGTTTTTT.

The CDR3 sequence is CASNHLGTLYSEAFF. CDR3 in DNA: TGTGCCAGTAACCATCTGGGGACTTTATACTCTGAAGCTTTCTTT. The chain is built from TRBV19 and TRBJ1-1, with D perhaps TRBD1 (5 bases). The V and J ends lost 7 bases and 6 bases respectively, with 21 bases between them. CDR1 and CDR2 (germline): LNHDA, SQIVND (reference sequence). The CDR3 extends over 15 amino acids.

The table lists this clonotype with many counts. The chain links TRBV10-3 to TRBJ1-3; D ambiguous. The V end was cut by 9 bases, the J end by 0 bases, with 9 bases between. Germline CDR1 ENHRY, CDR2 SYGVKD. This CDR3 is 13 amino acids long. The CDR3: CAMQLASGNTIYF. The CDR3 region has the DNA TGTGCCATGCAGCTAGCCTCTGGAAACACCATATATTTT.

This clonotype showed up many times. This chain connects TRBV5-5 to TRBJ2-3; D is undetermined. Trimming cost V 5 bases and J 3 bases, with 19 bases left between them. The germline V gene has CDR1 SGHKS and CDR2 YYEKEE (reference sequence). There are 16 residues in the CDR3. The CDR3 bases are TGTGCCAGCAGTCGCACCAGCAGGTCGGTGACAGATACGCAGTATTTT. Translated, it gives CASSRTSRSVTDTQYF.

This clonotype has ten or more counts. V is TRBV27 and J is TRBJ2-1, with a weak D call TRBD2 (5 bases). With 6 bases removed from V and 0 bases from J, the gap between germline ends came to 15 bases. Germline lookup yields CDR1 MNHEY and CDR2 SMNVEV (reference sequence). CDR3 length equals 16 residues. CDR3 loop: CASSHDVTSSYNEQFF. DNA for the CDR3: TGTGCCAGCAGCCATGACGTTACTAGCTCCTACAATGAGCAGTTCTTC.

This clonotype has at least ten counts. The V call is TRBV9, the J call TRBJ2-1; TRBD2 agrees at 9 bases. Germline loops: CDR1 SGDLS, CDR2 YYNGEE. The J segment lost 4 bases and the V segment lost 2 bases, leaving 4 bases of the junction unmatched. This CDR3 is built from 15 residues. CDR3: CASSVVAGVYNEQFF. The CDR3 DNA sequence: TGTGCCAGCAGCGTCGTAGCGGGGGTTTACAATGAGCAGTTCTTC. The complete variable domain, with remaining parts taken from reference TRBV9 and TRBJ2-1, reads DSGVTQTPKHLITATGQRVTLRCSPRSGDLSVYWYQQSLDQGLQFLIQYYNGEERAKGNILERFSAQQFPDLHSELNLSSLELGDSALYFCASSVVAGVYNEQFFGPGTRLTVL.

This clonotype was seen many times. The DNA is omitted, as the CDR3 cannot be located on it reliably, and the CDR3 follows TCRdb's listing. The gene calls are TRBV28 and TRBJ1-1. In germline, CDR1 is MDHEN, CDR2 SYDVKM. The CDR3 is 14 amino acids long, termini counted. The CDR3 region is CASSSSPRALGAFF.

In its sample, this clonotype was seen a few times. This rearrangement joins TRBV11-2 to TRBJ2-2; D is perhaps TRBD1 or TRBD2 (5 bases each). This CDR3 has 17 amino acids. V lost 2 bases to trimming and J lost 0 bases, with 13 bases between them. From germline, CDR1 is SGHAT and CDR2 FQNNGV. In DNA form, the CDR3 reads TGTGCCAGCAGCTTATTCTGGGGGAATTCGAACACCGGGGAGCTGTTTTTT. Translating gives CASSLFWGNSNTGELFF.